These 20 T cell receptor beta chains came from one sample sequenced in a study of shared clonotypes between healthy human individuals. Clones were read by immunoSEQ multiplex PCR, and TCRdb kept only the in-frame ones, dropping some. The sample carries 2 million to 2.5 million clones, approximately 95% recorded once. The specimen sequenced was naive CD4+ T cells from PBMCs. The subset was: CD45RA+ positively selected. All receptors come from a man aged 18 to 29 in good health. Some clones in this sample may be carry-over from other donors' samples.

The rearrangement links TRBV28 to TRBJ2-5, with a tentative D call TRBD1 (6 bases). The V end lost 10 bases, the J end lost 4 bases, and 28 bases lay between the germline ends. The CDR3 consists of 17 residues. The germline CDR1 and CDR2 sequences are MDHEN and SYDVKM. The CDR3, as DNA: TGTGCCACCCTTCCCGGCTTCCTGAACAGGGATCGAGAGACCCAGTACTTC. This sequence encodes CATLPGFLNRDRETQYF. The full variable domain, rest sourced from reference TRBV28 and TRBJ2-5, is DVKVTQSSRYLVKRTGEKVFLECVQDMDHENMFWYRQDPGLGLRLIYFSYDVKMKEKGDIPEGYSVSREKKERFSLILESASTNQTSMYLCATLPGFLNRDRETQYFGPGTRLLVL.

This chain links TRBV5-6 with TRBJ2-3, with 10 bases lining up with TRBD2. The CDR3 is made up of 17 amino acids. Germline CDR1 and CDR2: SGHDT and YYEEEE. J lost 5 bases, V lost 3 bases, and 12 bases had no gene match. The CDR3 nucleotides are TGTGCCAGCAGCTCCAGACTAGCGGGCGTCACGAGAGATACGCAGTATTTT. Encoded protein: CASSSRLAGVTRDTQYF.

The CDR3 coding sequence is TGTGCCAGCAGTGTTCCGGGGCAGGGACAGGGTGGCTACACCTTC. Its translation: CASSVPGQGQGGYTF. The chain employs TRBV6-1 and TRBJ1-2, with 9 positions matching TRBD1. The germline V gene encodes CDR1 MNHNS and CDR2 SASEGT. This CDR3 comprises 15 residues. Trimming took 4 bases from V and 7 from J; bases not matched to a gene: 10.

V usage is TRBV19 and J usage is TRBJ2-7; 9 bases map to TRBD2. The CDR3 loop spans 15 amino acids. Germline CDR1 reads LNHDA; CDR2 reads SQIVND (reference sequence). V lost 4 bases and J lost 3; bases outside the gene matches: 7. This CDR3 is CASSRDLAGYYEQYF. The CDR3, as DNA: TGTGCCAGTAGTAGGGACCTAGCGGGATACTACGAGCAGTACTTC.

The V and J genes are TRBV5-4 and TRBJ2-1, with D maybe TRBD2 (5 bases). The V gene lost 4 bases and the J gene lost 1 base, with 18 bases spanning the gap. The CDR3 is 17 amino acids. Germline V gene lookup returns CDR1 SGHNT and CDR2 YYREEE (reference sequence). CDR3 loop: CASSHGGVGDSYNEQFF. As DNA, the CDR3 is TGTGCCAGCAGCCATGGAGGCGTGGGAGATTCCTACAATGAGCAGTTCTTC.

In regard to this clone: The conserved phenylalanine or tryptophan normally closing the CDR3 is absent here, so this likely arose from a read error. No DNA is shown, since the ends of the CDR3 on it are uncertain; the CDR3 is the one TCRdb lists. CDR3 residues: CASSLPGQGAEVNL. The chain joins TRBV28 to TRBJ1-2; the D call in the table, TRBD1, was not verified against the DNA. The CDR3 has 14 residues if both end residues are counted. Germline CDR1 and CDR2: MDHEN and SYDVKM.

This clone showed up just once. Other DNA sequences from this sample encode an identical CDR3 as well. V and J are TRBV28 and TRBJ2-7; a possible D gene is TRBD2 (5 bases). CDR3 size: 14 residues. Trimming removed 1 base from V and 1 base from J, with 8 bases in between. Germline CDR1 MDHEN, CDR2 SYDVKM. In DNA form, the CDR3 reads TGTGCCAGCAGTTTATTACGGGGATCCTACGAGCAGTACTTC. Its protein is CASSLLRGSYEQYF.

The chain recombines TRBV2 with TRBJ2-3; weak D call: TRBD1 (6 bases). The CDR3 is made up of 14 amino acids. The germline V gene encodes CDR1 SNHLY and CDR2 FYNNEI. The germline V and J ends were trimmed by 6 bases and 7 bases, with 17 bases remaining between them. This CDR3 reads CASSLGGVPNTQYF. In DNA, the CDR3 is TGTGCCAGCAGCCTAGGGGGTGTACCCAATACGCAGTATTTT.

The J gene is TRBJ2-1, the V gene TRBV9, with D unclear. V lost 4 bases, J lost 7 bases, and 15 bases lay in between. Germline values: CDR1 SGDLS, CDR2 YYNGEE. The CDR3 is 14 amino acids. The CDR3 sequence is CASSYRSSKNEQFF. The CDR3 DNA sequence: TGTGCCAGCAGCTACAGATCCTCCAAAAATGAGCAGTTCTTC. Using reference TRBV9 and TRBJ2-1 for the parts outside the CDR3, the full variable domain is DSGVTQTPKHLITATGQRVTLRCSPRSGDLSVYWYQQSLDQGLQFLIQYYNGEERAKGNILERFSAQQFPDLHSELNLSSLELGDSALYFCASSYRSSKNEQFFGPGTRLTVL.

This clone was seen only once. This sample also contains other DNA sequences that code for the same CDR3. The V gene is TRBV29-1, the J gene TRBJ2-3, with D unresolved. Trimming removed 4 bases at V and 2 bases at J, with 10 bases between. Germline lookup yields CDR1 SQVTM and CDR2 ANQGSEA. The CDR3 sequence is 13 residues long. The DNA for the CDR3 is TGCAGCGTTGTAGGAATCTTCACAGATACGCAGTATTTT. It translates to CSVVGIFTDTQYF.

In regard to this clone: The junction departs from germline at one end; a sequencing error may be responsible. In the same sample, other DNA sequences code for this CDR3. The rearrangement uses TRBV11-2 and TRBJ2-7, with 8 bases fitting TRBD2. CDR3 length: 14 residues. Germline V lookup: CDR1 SGHAT, CDR2 FQNNGV. The CDR3 DNA follows: TGTGCCAGCAGTTTAGCGGGGATCTCCTACGAGCAGTACTTC. This sequence encodes CASSLAGISYEQYF.

The chain combines TRBV18 with TRBJ2-7, with 9 bases identical to TRBD1. The CDR3 has 16 residues. Germline V gene sequence: CDR1 KGHSH, CDR2 LQKENI. The V gene end was trimmed by 2 bases and the J gene end by 2 bases; junction bases not matched to a gene: 7. CDR3 protein: CASSPVTGQGTYEQYF. CDR3 in DNA: TGTGCCAGCTCACCAGTTACCGGACAGGGGACCTACGAGCAGTACTTC.

Worth noting for this clone: The identical CDR3 is also encoded by other nucleotide sequences in the sample. The gene calls are TRBV28 and TRBJ2-1; 7 nucleotides align to TRBD2. Germline trimming cut 6 bases from V and 0 bases from J; bases unmatched to any gene: 5. The CDR3 is 15 residues long. Germline-derived CDR1 and CDR2 are MDHEN and SYDVKM. The CDR3 spells CASSQRDLSYNEQFF. CDR3 nucleotides: TGTGCCAGCAGCCAGCGGGATCTCTCCTACAATGAGCAGTTCTTC.

V is TRBV9 and J is TRBJ2-3; 12 bases are shared with TRBD2. CDR1 and CDR2 (germline): SGDLS, YYNGEE. CDR3 size: 19 residues. The V segment lost 4 bases and the J segment 4 bases; nucleotides outside the gene matches: 16. The CDR3 DNA is TGTGCCAGCAGCCCCCCTTATCCTAGCGGGAGGGAAGTACCAGATACGCAGTATTTT. Its translation is CASSPPYPSGREVPDTQYF.

V usage is TRBV10-3 and J usage is TRBJ2-7; TRBD2 agrees at 10 bases. The trim removed 3 bases at V and 5 bases at J, leaving 10 bases unmatched. This CDR3 region has 16 residues. Germline-derived CDR1 and CDR2 are ENHRY and SYGVKD. The CDR3 spells CAISDQSSGSINEQYF. CDR3 DNA sequence: TGTGCCATCAGTGATCAGTCTAGCGGGAGTATCAACGAGCAGTACTTC.

The V gene is TRBV19, the J gene TRBJ2-7, with TRBD2 identical over 9 bases. Germline V CDR1 and CDR2: LNHDA, SQIVND (reference sequence). This CDR3 has 15 residues. V shed 6 bases, J shed 5 bases, and the junction held 11 bases outside the gene matches. The CDR3 bases are TGTGCCAGTAGCCAGCGGGGACTAGCTTCCCACGAGCAGTACTTC. Its translation is CASSQRGLASHEQYF.

The table lists this clone with a count of one. The rearrangement joins TRBV4-1 to TRBJ1-5; no clear D gene. V dropped 4 bases and J dropped 11 bases, with 21 bases sitting between them. The CDR3 is 15 residues long. Looked up from germline, CDR1 is MGHRA and CDR2 is YSYEKL. The chain's CDR3 is CASSPVRQVPEAQHF. CDR3 sequence (DNA): TGCGCCAGCAGCCCCGTTAGGCAGGTCCCGGAGGCCCAGCATTTT.

V and J are TRBV4-2 and TRBJ2-7; D is uncertain. V was shortened by 1 base and J by 2 bases, with 9 bases between the two germline ends. The CDR3 contains 14 residues. Germline loops: CDR1 LGHNA, CDR2 YNFKEQ. CDR3: CASSQGRAPYEQYF. The CDR3 nucleotides are TGTGCCAGCAGCCAAGGACGGGCCCCCTACGAGCAGTACTTC.

This clone was seen only once. This rearrangement joins TRBV11-3 to TRBJ2-1, with D unclear. Per the germline V gene, CDR1 is SGHNT and CDR2 is YENEEA. The CDR3 is 17 amino acids. Deletions cut 1 base from V and 6 bases from J, with 19 bases between. DNA of the CDR3: TGTGCCAGCAGCTTAGCGGACCCGCCGCTTTCTGGCAATGAGCAGTTCTTC. This translates into CASSLADPPLSGNEQFF.

The chain couples TRBV7-9 to TRBJ1-3; D is perhaps TRBD1 (6 bases). V shed 0 bases and J shed 4 bases, with 10 bases lying between them. The CDR3 runs 15 residues. CDR1 is SEHNR and CDR2 is FQNEAQ in the germline V gene (reference sequence). This CDR3 reads CASSLAGGQGNTIYF. The DNA for the CDR3 is TGTGCCAGCAGCTTAGCCGGGGGGCAAGGAAACACCATATATTTT.